This T cell receptor beta chain was observed in a study of CD8+ T cells in alopecia areata. This CDR3 spans 17 amino acids. V shed 0 bases and J 4 bases; nucleotides not matched to a gene: 9. CDR1 is GTSNPN, CDR2 SVGIG, per germline (reference sequence). Extraction and reverse transcription of RNA yielded cDNA as the sequencing template. Here immunoSEQ multiplex PCR was the method, and the copy in TCRdb shows in-frame clones only, minus some. The sample holds 150,000 to 200,000 clones, about 63% seen once. This specimen consisted of CD4+ T cells sorted from blood, obtained at week 0. The origin of this receptor is a human donor with alopecia areata. This chain uses TRBV30 with TRBJ2-3, with 11 bases fitting TRBD2. The CDR3 sequence: CAWSVLSSGGVPDTQYF. The CDR3 region has the DNA TGTGCCTGGAGTGTATTGAGTAGCGGGGGGGTCCCAGATACGCAGTATTTT.